The rows below give T cell receptor beta chains drawn from one sample of a study of shared clonotypes between healthy human individuals. Using immunoSEQ multiplex PCR, the repertoire was profiled, and TCRdb retains in-frame clones only, with some absent. This repertoire shows some 470,000 clones, 70% to 80% found once; its top ten account for 10% to 15%. The material sequenced was PBMCs. These TCRs come from a woman in her thirties or forties in good health. Some clones in this sample may be carry-over from other donors' samples. Both conserved end residues are part of each CDR3. D genes are given only for firm matches. Clone size is stated in some rows and not others, as once, few, many or a class when expanded.

clone size: many
J gene: TRBJ2-7
D gene: -
V gene: TRBV19
CDR3 DNA: TGTGCCAGTAGTATAGATTCTTCAGCTCGCTACGAGCAGTACTTC
CDR3 protein: CASSIDSSARYEQYF

clone size: -
J gene: TRBJ1-2
D gene: -
V gene: TRBV28
CDR3 DNA: TGTGCCAGCAGGGCCGGTGAGCTGCTCTATGGCTACACCTTC
CDR3 protein: CASRAGELLYGYTF

clone size: once
J gene: TRBJ2-1
D gene: TRBD1
V gene: TRBV9
CDR3 DNA: TGTGCCAGCAGCCCGACAGGGAATTCCTACAATGAGCAGTTCTTC
CDR3 protein: CASSPTGNSYNEQFF

clone size: -
J gene: TRBJ2-2
D gene: TRBD2
V gene: TRBV9
CDR3 DNA: TGTGCCAGCAGCGTAGGGCTAGCGGGAGTTATGGGGGAGCTGTTTTTT
CDR3 protein: CASSVGLAGVMGELFF

clone size: -
J gene: TRBJ2-1
D gene: TRBD2
V gene: TRBV7-7
CDR3 DNA: TGTGCTAGCAGCCGAGGACTAGACAATGAGCAGTTCTTC
CDR3 protein: CASSRGLDNEQFF

clone size: -
J gene: TRBJ2-5
D gene: TRBD2
V gene: TRBV10-3
CDR3 DNA: TGTGCCATCAGTGAGTTTCGGACTAGCAACCAAGAGACCCAGTACTTC
CDR3 protein: CAISEFRTSNQETQYF

clone size: -
J gene: TRBJ1-2
D gene: -
V gene: TRBV6-1
CDR3 DNA: TGTGCCAGCAGTGAAGGGGACTGGGAGGACAAAACAGTAGATTGTGGCTACACCTTC
CDR3 protein: CASSEGDWEDKTVDCGYTF

clone size: -
J gene: TRBJ2-1
D gene: TRBD2
V gene: TRBV2
CDR3 DNA: TGTGCCAGCAGTGAACTAGCGGGAGCGGTCAATGAGCAGTTCTTC
CDR3 protein: CASSELAGAVNEQFF

clone size: -
J gene: TRBJ1-1
D gene: TRBD1
V gene: TRBV28
CDR3 DNA: TGTGCCAGCAGATCAGGGGGTATGAGGAACACTGAAGCTTTCTTT
CDR3 protein: CASRSGGMRNTEAFF

clone size: -
J gene: TRBJ1-3
D gene: -
V gene: TRBV19
CDR3 DNA: TGTGCCAGAGGGTTAGCGCAGCTAGCTGGAAACACCATATATTTT
CDR3 protein: CARGLAQLAGNTIYF

clone size: -
J gene: TRBJ1-2
D gene: -
V gene: TRBV5-4
CDR3 DNA: TGTGCCAGCCTAGAAGGGTCAATCATGGGCTATGGCTACACCTTC
CDR3 protein: CASLEGSIMGYGYTF

clone size: once
J gene: TRBJ2-3
D gene: -
V gene: TRBV4-1
CDR3 DNA: TGCGCCAGCAGCCAAGACGGGGGCGACAGCACAGATACGCAGTATTTT
CDR3 protein: CASSQDGGDSTDTQYF

clone size: -
J gene: TRBJ1-1
D gene: -
V gene: TRBV11-1
CDR3 DNA: TGTGCCAGCAGCTTGGGGTGGGGGAACACTGAAGCTTTCTTT
CDR3 protein: CASSLGWGNTEAFF

clone size: -
J gene: TRBJ1-4
D gene: TRBD1
V gene: TRBV15
CDR3 DNA: TGTGCCACCAGCCCCCAGGGGGGTAGTGAAAAACTGTTTTTT
CDR3 protein: CATSPQGGSEKLFF

clone size: few
J gene: TRBJ2-7
D gene: -
V gene: TRBV9
CDR3 DNA: TGTGCCAGCAGCGAGGGACAGCTGGAGGGCGAGCAGTACTTC
CDR3 protein: CASSEGQLEGEQYF

clone size: -
J gene: TRBJ2-7
D gene: -
V gene: TRBV7-2
CDR3 DNA: TGTGCCAGCAGCCCCAGCTCTCTCTACGAGCAGTACTTC
CDR3 protein: CASSPSSLYEQYF

clone size: -
J gene: TRBJ1-5
D gene: -
V gene: TRBV19
CDR3 DNA: TGTGCCAGTAGTAAGGACCCGGGAGGTCAGCCCCAGCATTTT
CDR3 protein: CASSKDPGGQPQHF

clone size: -
J gene: TRBJ2-1
D gene: -
V gene: TRBV9
CDR3 DNA: TGTGCCAGCAGCACCGCATTGAAAAGCTCCTACAATGAGCAGTTCTTC
CDR3 protein: CASSTALKSSYNEQFF

clone size: -
J gene: TRBJ2-2
D gene: TRBD1
V gene: TRBV9
CDR3 DNA: TGTGCCAGCAGCGTAGTCGGGACAGGGATGGCCGGGGAGCTGTTTTTT
CDR3 protein: CASSVVGTGMAGELFF

clone size: -
J gene: TRBJ2-1
D gene: -
V gene: TRBV7-2
CDR3 DNA: TGTGCCAGCAGCCCAGGGTTGGCGAACAATGAGCAGTTCTTC
CDR3 protein: CASSPGLANNEQFF

clone size: many
J gene: TRBJ1-3
D gene: -
V gene: TRBV6-5
CDR3 DNA: TGTGCCAGCAGTTACCGGTGGAGCTCTGGAAACACCATATATTTT
CDR3 protein: CASSYRWSSGNTIYF

clone size: -
J gene: TRBJ1-1
D gene: -
V gene: TRBV27
CDR3 DNA: TGTGCCAGCAGTTTGAAGGGCAGAGACACTGAAGCTTTCTTT
CDR3 protein: CASSLKGRDTEAFF

clone size: -
J gene: TRBJ1-5
D gene: TRBD1
V gene: TRBV28
CDR3 DNA: TGTGCCAGCAGTTCGGGACAGGGGTTGGGTAGCAATCAGCCCCAGCATTTT
CDR3 protein: CASSSGQGLGSNQPQHF

clone size: -
J gene: TRBJ1-5
D gene: -
V gene: TRBV7-8
CDR3 DNA: TGTGCCAGCAGCTTTGGGGCCCCGGATCAGCCCCAGCATTTT
CDR3 protein: CASSFGAPDQPQHF

clone size: -
J gene: TRBJ2-1
D gene: -
V gene: TRBV10-3
CDR3 DNA: TGTGCCATCAGTGCCTCATCGAATGAGCAGTTCTTC
CDR3 protein: CAISASSNEQFF

clone size: once
J gene: TRBJ2-7
D gene: TRBD2
V gene: TRBV5-1
CDR3 DNA: TGCGCCAGCAGCTCCACCGGGGGGACGTTCGGGGAGCAGTACTTC
CDR3 protein: CASSSTGGTFGEQYF

clone size: -
J gene: TRBJ2-1
D gene: -
V gene: TRBV9
CDR3 DNA: TGTGCCAGCAGCCGGTGGGGCAATGAGCAGTTCTTC
CDR3 protein: CASSRWGNEQFF

clone size: -
J gene: TRBJ2-1
D gene: TRBD1
V gene: TRBV7-2
CDR3 DNA: TGTGCCAGCAGCTTGGGGACAGTGGGCGAGCAGTTCTTC
CDR3 protein: CASSLGTVGEQFF

clone size: few
J gene: TRBJ1-2
D gene: -
V gene: TRBV27
CDR3 DNA: TGTGCCAGCAGTCCCCGCAGGGGTGGATATGGCTACACCTTC
CDR3 protein: CASSPRRGGYGYTF

clone size: -
J gene: TRBJ2-1
D gene: -
V gene: TRBV9
CDR3 DNA: TGTGCCAGCAGCGTAGCTACCGGGTCCAGCTCCTACAATGAGCAGTTCTTC
CDR3 protein: CASSVATGSSSYNEQFF

clone size: -
J gene: TRBJ2-1
D gene: TRBD1
V gene: TRBV19
CDR3 DNA: TGTGCCAGTAGTATAGGAAGACAGGGAGACCTGGGATGGGGCAATGAGCAGTTCTTC
CDR3 protein: CASSIGRQGDLGWGNEQFF

clone size: many
J gene: TRBJ2-5
D gene: TRBD1
V gene: TRBV30
CDR3 DNA: TGTGCCTCGGACAGGGGAGAGGCGGAGACCCAGTACTTC
CDR3 protein: CASDRGEAETQYF

clone size: -
J gene: TRBJ2-2
D gene: -
V gene: TRBV6-4
CDR3 DNA: TGTGCCAGCAGTGACTCGATCAGGGAGAACACCGGGGAGCTGTTTTTT
CDR3 protein: CASSDSIRENTGELFF

clone size: once
J gene: TRBJ2-5
D gene: -
V gene: TRBV28
CDR3 DNA: TGTGCCAGCAGCTCCCCTTCCCGGGGCCTACAAGAGACCCAGTACTTC
CDR3 protein: CASSSPSRGLQETQYF

clone size: once
J gene: TRBJ1-1
D gene: -
V gene: TRBV9
CDR3 DNA: TGTGCCAGCAGCGTCCAGGGAGGGTTGGACACTGAAGCTTTCTTT
CDR3 protein: CASSVQGGLDTEAFF

clone size: once
J gene: TRBJ2-7
D gene: -
V gene: TRBV2
CDR3 DNA: TGTGCCAGCAGTGATCGGGGGGCGCAGTACTTC
CDR3 protein: CASSDRGAQYF

clone size: few
J gene: TRBJ1-1
D gene: -
V gene: TRBV5-4
CDR3 DNA: TGTGCCAGCAGCTTGGTTTTGTCGGCGAACACTGAAGCTTGCTTT
CDR3 protein: CASSLVLSANTEACF

clone size: -
J gene: TRBJ2-2
D gene: TRBD1
V gene: TRBV5-1
CDR3 DNA: TGCGCCAGCAGCACAGGACAGGCTGCGGAGCTGTTTTTT
CDR3 protein: CASSTGQAAELFF

clone size: -
J gene: TRBJ2-5
D gene: -
V gene: TRBV28
CDR3 DNA: TGTGCCAGCAGCCCGCCGACAGCGCATCAAGAGACCCAGTACTTC
CDR3 protein: CASSPPTAHQETQYF

clone size: -
J gene: TRBJ2-7
D gene: TRBD1
V gene: TRBV5-1
CDR3 DNA: TGCGCCAGCGGGGGACAGGGGGGCTACGAGCAGTACTTC
CDR3 protein: CASGGQGGYEQYF

clone size: -
J gene: TRBJ2-3
D gene: TRBD2
V gene: TRBV30
CDR3 DNA: TGTGCCTGGAGTTGGACTAGCGGGGGGGATACGCAGTATTTT
CDR3 protein: CAWSWTSGGDTQYF

clone size: -
J gene: TRBJ2-7
D gene: TRBD2
V gene: TRBV7-3
CDR3 DNA: TGTGCCAGCAAAAGTGGCGGGAGTCGTTACGAGCAGTACTTC
CDR3 protein: CASKSGGSRYEQYF